The clone carrying this T cell receptor beta chain was detected a few times. The antigen remains unidentified. J gave up 5 bases and V 0 bases, and 6 bases lay outside the gene matches. CDR1 is SQVTM and CDR2 is ANQGSEA in the germline V gene. The CDR3 covers 14 residues. These data come from a study of T-cell memory formation after mild COVID-19. Study findings and constraints: Clones that shrank (day 15 to 85) were balanced CD4/CD8, whereas later expanders leaned CD4+. Chiefly within CM and EM were the contracting CD4+ clones; CD8+ ones were within EMRA. The authors left the SARS-CoV-2 specificity of second-wave clones peaking on day 37 unconfirmed.

Constant-segment-primed 5'RACE gave TCR alpha and TCR beta cDNA libraries with sample barcodes and UMIs. One entry per CDR3 protein results from TCRdb running MiXCR on the 5' RACE reads. This sample has just over 400,000 distinct CDR3 sequences, with 20% to 30% found just once. Sequencing input: PBMCs or a T cell subset sorted from them (not recorded which). The chain is built from TRBV29-1 and TRBJ2-5, with TRBD1 matching over 7 bases. The TCR sequence derives from an adult woman who had mild COVID-19 (a few samples of this study predate the infection). Cell type and time point are not known. CDR3 nucleotides: TGCAGCGTTGAAGATTGGGCGACAGGGGAGACCCAGTACTTC. This translates into CSVEDWATGETQYF.